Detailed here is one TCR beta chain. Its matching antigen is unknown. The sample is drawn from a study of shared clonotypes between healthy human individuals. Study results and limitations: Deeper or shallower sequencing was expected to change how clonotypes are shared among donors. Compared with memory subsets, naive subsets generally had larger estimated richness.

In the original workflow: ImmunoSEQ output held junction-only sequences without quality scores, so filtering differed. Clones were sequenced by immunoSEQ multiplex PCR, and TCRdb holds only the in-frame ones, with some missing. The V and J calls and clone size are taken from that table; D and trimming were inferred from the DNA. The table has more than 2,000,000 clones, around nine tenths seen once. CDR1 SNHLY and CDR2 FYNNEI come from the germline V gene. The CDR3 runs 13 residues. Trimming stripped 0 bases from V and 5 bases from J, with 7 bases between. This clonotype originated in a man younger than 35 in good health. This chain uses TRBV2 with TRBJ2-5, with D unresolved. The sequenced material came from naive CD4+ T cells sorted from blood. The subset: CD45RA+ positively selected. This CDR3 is CASSEALGETQYF. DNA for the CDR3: TGTGCCAGCAGTGAAGCGCTTGGGGAGACCCAGTACTTC.